The 10 T cell receptor beta chains below come from one sample, sequenced in a study of neurological immune-mediated disorders. TCRdb used MiXCR to reprocess the 5' RACE reads, holding one entry per CDR3 protein. This sample carries 35,000 to 40,000 distinct CDR3 sequences, approximately 10% of them seen once, and the ten largest clones take approximately 4.1%. The sample consisted of CD4+ T cells from blood. These receptors were obtained from a woman younger than 45 with HTLV-1-associated myelopathy (HAM/TSP).

This clonotype showed up many times. This chain links TRBV5-1 with TRBJ2-1, with TRBD2 as a possible D gene (6 bases). CDR1 SGHRS and CDR2 YFSETQ come from the germline V gene. The ends were cut back, 8 bases at V and 2 bases at J, with 11 bases in the middle. The CDR3 consists of 13 residues. The CDR3 loop is CASRRLAYNEQFF. As DNA, the CDR3 is TGCGCCAGTCGGAGACTAGCCTACAATGAGCAGTTCTTC.

The chain is built from TRBV20-1 and TRBJ2-3; TRBD2 aligns across 14 bases. V shed 6 bases and J 6 bases; nucleotides not matched to a gene: 8. CDR3 length equals 15 residues. Germline CDR1 and CDR2: DFQATT and SNEGSKA (reference sequence). The CDR3 loop reads CSARGLAGGRDTQYF. The DNA for the CDR3 is TGCAGTGCCCGCGGACTAGCGGGGGGAAGGGATACGCAGTATTTT.

V is TRBV5-1 and J is TRBJ2-1; 9 positions agree with TRBD2. The germline V gene encodes CDR1 SGHRS and CDR2 YFSETQ. V shed 0 bases, J shed 5 bases, and the junction held 9 bases outside the gene matches. The CDR3 consists of 17 residues. Here the CDR3 reads CASSLAVSSGAHNEQFF. The CDR3 region has the DNA TGCGCCAGCAGCTTGGCCGTGTCTAGCGGGGCTCACAATGAGCAGTTCTTC. Full variable domain (outside the CDR3, taken from reference TRBV5-1 and TRBJ2-1): KAGVTQTPRYLIKTRGQQVTLSCSPISGHRSVSWYQQTPGQGLQFLFEYFSETQRNKGNFPGRFSGRQFSNSRSEMNVSTLELGDSALYLCASSLAVSSGAHNEQFFGPGTRLTVL.

This clonotype was recorded at least ten times. The chain is built from TRBV5-1 and TRBJ2-1, with 9 bases identical to TRBD1. With V trimmed by 1 base and J by 5 bases, 7 bases remained unmatched. From germline, CDR1 is SGHRS and CDR2 YFSETQ. The CDR3 has 16 amino acids. The CDR3 DNA sequence: TGCGCCAGCAGCTTGCCCGGGACAGGGATCAACAATGAGCAGTTCTTC. Protein product: CASSLPGTGINNEQFF.

A few counts support this clonotype. The chain links TRBV7-6 to TRBJ1-4, with a possible D match to TRBD1 (5 bases). The CDR3 length is 15 residues. Germline values: CDR1 SGHVS, CDR2 FNYEAQ. V gave up 5 bases and J gave up 5 bases, with 15 bases separating them. The CDR3 DNA is TGTGCCAGCAGCCTGACCGGGACGGCAAATGAAAAACTGTTTTTT. Amino acid sequence: CASSLTGTANEKLFF.

This clonotype was recorded many times. The chain joins TRBV5-5 to TRBJ1-2, with a possible D match to TRBD1 (5 bases). Germline loops: CDR1 SGHKS, CDR2 YYEKEE (reference sequence). There are 15 residues in the CDR3. V lost 4 bases to trimming and J lost 4 bases, with 17 bases between them. The CDR3 sequence is CASSLNSRDGYGYTF. DNA of the CDR3: TGTGCCAGCAGCCTAAATTCCCGGGACGGCTATGGCTACACCTTC.

This clonotype was found many times. The chain carries TRBV20-1 and TRBJ1-5; D not resolved. Per germline, CDR1 DFQATT and CDR2 SNEGSKA (reference sequence). The CDR3 is made up of 20 amino acids. Trimming took 3 bases from V and 1 from J, leaving 28 bases between them. CDR3 region: CSASMRGLGNARESNQPQHF. DNA of the CDR3: TGCAGTGCTAGTATGCGCGGGTTGGGTAATGCAAGAGAGAGCAATCAGCCCCAGCATTTT.

There are many counts of this clonotype. The rearrangement joins TRBV19 to TRBJ1-2; D is uncertain. CDR1 and CDR2 (germline): LNHDA, SQIVND (reference sequence). With 5 bases removed from V and 4 bases from J, the gap between germline ends came to 11 bases. This CDR3 has 13 amino acids. The CDR3 DNA sequence: TGTGCCAGTAGTCGAAGGGTTTCCTATGGCTACACCTTC. It encodes CASSRRVSYGYTF.

In this sample, this clonotype turned up a few times. This chain uses TRBV5-1 with TRBJ2-7, with D possibly being TRBD1 or TRBD2 (6 bases each). The CDR3 consists of 16 residues. Germline CDR1 and CDR2: SGHRS and YFSETQ. V lost 0 bases, J lost 2 bases, and 15 bases lay in between. CDR3 DNA sequence: TGCGCCAGCAGCTTGGCCGGGGGCCAGCCCGCCTACGAGCAGTACTTC. Encoded protein: CASSLAGGQPAYEQYF. The whole variable domain, filled in from reference TRBV5-1 and TRBJ2-7, reads KAGVTQTPRYLIKTRGQQVTLSCSPISGHRSVSWYQQTPGQGLQFLFEYFSETQRNKGNFPGRFSGRQFSNSRSEMNVSTLELGDSALYLCASSLAGGQPAYEQYFGPGTRLTVT.

The rearrangement links TRBV5-1 to TRBJ1-1; 9 positions match TRBD1. CDR3 length: 16 residues. Looked up from germline, CDR1 is SGHRS and CDR2 is YFSETQ. V shed 5 bases, J shed 1 base, and the junction held 9 bases outside the gene matches. CDR3 sequence (DNA): TGCGCCAGCAGGGCCTGGACAGGGGTCGCGAACACTGAAGCTTTCTTT. Its translation: CASRAWTGVANTEAFF.